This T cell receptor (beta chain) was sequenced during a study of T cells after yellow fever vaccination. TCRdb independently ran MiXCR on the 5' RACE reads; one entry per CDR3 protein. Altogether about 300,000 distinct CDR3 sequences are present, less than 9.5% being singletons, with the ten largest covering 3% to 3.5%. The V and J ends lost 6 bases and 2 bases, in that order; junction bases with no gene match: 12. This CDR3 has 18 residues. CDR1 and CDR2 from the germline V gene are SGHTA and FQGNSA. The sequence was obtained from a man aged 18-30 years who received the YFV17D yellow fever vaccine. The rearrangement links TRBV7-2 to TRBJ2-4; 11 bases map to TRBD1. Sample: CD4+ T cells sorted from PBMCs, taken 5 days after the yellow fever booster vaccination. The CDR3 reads CASSFVGGTGGSKNIQYF. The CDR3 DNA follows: TGTGCCAGCAGTTTCGTCGGAGGGACAGGGGGTTCCAAAAACATTCAGTACTTC.